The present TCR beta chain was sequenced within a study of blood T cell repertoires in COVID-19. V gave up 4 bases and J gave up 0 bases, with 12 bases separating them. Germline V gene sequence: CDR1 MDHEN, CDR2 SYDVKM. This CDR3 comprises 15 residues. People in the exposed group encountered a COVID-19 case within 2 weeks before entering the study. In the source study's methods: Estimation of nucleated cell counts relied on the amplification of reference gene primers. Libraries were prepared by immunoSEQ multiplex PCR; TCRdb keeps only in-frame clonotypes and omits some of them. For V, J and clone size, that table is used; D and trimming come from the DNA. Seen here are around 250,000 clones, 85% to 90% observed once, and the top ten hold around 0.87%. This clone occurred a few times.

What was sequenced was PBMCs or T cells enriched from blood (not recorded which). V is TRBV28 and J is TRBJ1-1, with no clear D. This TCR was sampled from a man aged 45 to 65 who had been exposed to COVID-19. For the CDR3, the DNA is TGTGCCAGCAGTTATTCTGGGAGATTGAACACTGAAGCTTTCTTT. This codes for CASSYSGRLNTEAFF.